This record covers a single TCR beta chain. This clone was detected only a few times. Its specific antigen is unknown. No qualities accompany the bases; no much larger clone lies one base away. This sample stems from a study of cytomegalovirus exposure and HLA in healthy donors (dated 2017 in TCRdb). In terms of the full investigation: According to an earlier analysis of several hundred of the donors, 150 million to 200 million T cells yielded roughly 110 million unique TCR beta sequences and approximately 300 Gb of sequence data. Donor age, sex, ethnicity and CMV serostatus were compiled together with the repertoire data. About 280 gigabases of sequencing data and around 88 million unique TCR sequences made up an early release that covered approximately 700 HLA-typed donors. An earlier analysis of around 640 of the donors used high-throughput TCR beta sequencing to judge whether each TCR beta V gene segment behaved as functional or pseudogenic. The study aimed to test whether cataloging public T cell receptors could reveal signatures of past pathogen exposure. A later genetic analysis used genome-wide SNP genotypes for about 65% of the 666 donors, treating that subset as a discovery cohort. HLA typing covered class I and class II loci at four-digit resolution. All discovery cohort repertoires had been generated using a single sequencing platform. Along with the roughly 700-subject first cohort, a separate validation cohort of over a hundred different subjects was used. Among the roughly 400 genotyped donors, about 83% belonged to the genetic ancestry cluster associated with self-reported Caucasian donors. High-throughput TCR immunosequencing, statistical association of individual TCRs with disease status, and machine learning were combined to predict cytomegalovirus infection status. Roughly 5 DR-DQ haplotypes were treated as single units for association and clustering because of strong linkage in the cohort. Among some 400 genotyped donors of the cohort, an average of roughly 240,000 unique TCR beta nucleotide sequences were sequenced per donor, roughly a sixth of them non-productive. Typing coverage differed by locus: A, B, C, DRB1 and DQB1 were typed in roughly 620-640 donors, DQA1 in about 500, DPA1 in roughly 590, and DPB1 in around 440. Rather than using new phenotypic data, the later analysis identified candidate immune exposures from TCR beta sequences and from how often those sequences occurred across donors. A later analysis re-examined previously published TCR beta repertoires from just over 650 donors and added high-resolution HLA genotyping to investigate patterns of TCR occurrence. The study used immunosequencing to profile the T cell repertoires of several hundred subjects and linked those repertoires to cytomegalovirus serostatus. The investigation overall reported the following: A later analysis associated 16,951 TCR beta sequences with specific HLA alleles at a false discovery rate of 0.05. According to a later analysis, TCR association rates differed among HLA loci, with DRB1 alleles showing the most associated TCRs and HLA-C alleles showing the fewest. According to a later analysis, most CMV-associated TCR beta chains appeared to be HLA-restricted, and the HLA associations seemed to be driven largely by CMV exposure. A cluster of highly shared sequence variants was judged likely to represent a technical artifact of the sequencing pipeline. Assigning TCR associations to individual alleles was difficult when HLA alleles, especially DR and DQ, strongly co-occurred. In a later analysis, HLA-associated TCR beta chains were found to be more clonally expanded and to have lower generation probabilities than equally common non-associated chains. The study gave a list of under 200 TCR beta chains associated with cytomegalovirus. According to a later analysis, parvovirus B19, influenza, CMV and Epstein-Barr virus appeared linked to several top co-occurrence clusters. For the cohort, immune exposure information was limited to CMV serostatus. In this cohort, only TCR beta chains were sequenced, and detectable features were limited by the absence of alpha or paired-chain data. A further reported finding was that TCR beta sequences accurately predicted the HLA-A and HLA-B alleles for most subjects in the first cohort. Compared with the 666-donor mean, donors in an Asian-associated ancestry cluster had fewer N-insertions in productive TCRs, according to a later genetic analysis. A later genetic analysis associated a missense DCLRE1C variant with V-gene and J-gene trimming of TCR beta chains, and an independent cohort replicated the association. An earlier analysis of around 540 of the donors showed that most TCR beta V segments appeared in productive rearrangements either about 87% or about 30% of the time, which broadly matched IMGT annotations. Because the 87-base-pair reads could not distinguish some IMGT-functional V segments, including TRBV6-2 and TRBV6-3, those segments were excluded. The classifier was reported to diagnose cytomegalovirus status with high specificity and sensitivity in both the original cohort and the validation cohort. In vitro tests confirmed that a few of the cytomegalovirus-associated TCR beta chains recognize cytomegalovirus antigens. It was suggested by the authors that the approach could potentially be generalized to other disease states and immunological phenotypes. Roughly uniform sequencing depth across donors was assumed in presence/absence analyses, although this assumption may not hold. Most TCR sequences were observed very rarely across donors, whereas some public TCRs were present in many individuals. Because HLA typing was missing for some donors at each locus, association tests included only the typed subset. Correlated functional status among segregating V segments might be attributable to linkage disequilibrium, but an unknown experimental factor could not be ruled out. The earlier analysis of some 540 of the donors excluded roughly 17 rarely observed V segments, including chromosome 9 orphons, because counts were too low.

The library was prepared using the immunoSEQ multiplex PCR assay. For the multiplex PCR, a mixture combining 60 forward primers for TCR Vbeta segments and 13 reverse primers for TCR Jbeta segments was used. The CDR3 region of rearranged TCR beta genes was amplified from genomic DNA by a multiplex PCR assay. The Illumina HiSeq System was used to sequence the amplified TCR beta libraries as 87-base-pair reads. Per the source publication's procedure: Across the 700 or so repertoires, a later analysis counted tens of millions of unique TCR beta chains, roughly 11 million of which were shared by at least two donors. A nearest-neighbor algorithm error-corrected the raw reads and collapsed the reads into unique sequences, merging closely related sequences to remove PCR and sequencing errors. V, D and J gene segments were assigned by aligning CDR3 sequences to IMGT reference sequences. For a sequence to be retained, a match of at least six nucleotides was required to both a V gene segment and a J gene segment. A rearrangement was called productive if the CDR3 had no stop codons and remained in frame with V and J, and every other rearrangement was called non-productive. Following IMGT convention, CDR3 was defined as the stretch from the second conserved V-encoded cysteine to the conserved J-encoded phenylalanine. In an earlier analysis of approximately 590 of the donors, sequences lacking an unambiguous match to a single V gene segment were excluded. In an earlier analysis of approximately 610 of the donors, V segments were called functional above 56.7% productive rearrangements and were called segregating when the between-donor standard deviation exceeded 5%. A statistical classification framework was built for diagnosing cytomegalovirus status from the catalog of TCR beta chain sequences. In a later analysis, V and J genes were assigned by comparing TCR nucleotide sequences against IMGT/GENE-DB human TR gene sequences. A later analysis assigned CDR3 sequences and most-parsimonious VDJ recombination scenarios with the TCRdist pipeline. In a later analysis, each TCR beta chain was defined by its CDR3 amino acid sequence together with its V-gene family, and reads lacking a unique V-gene family were excluded. To address suspected cross-contamination and a sequencing artifact, a later analysis removed several hundred highly shared, low-generation-probability nucleotide sequences. In a later analysis, a clonal expansion index for each public chain was calculated from normalized within-repertoire ranks of inferred template counts. In a later analysis, generation probabilities were computed using a VDJ recombination model fitted to out-of-frame rearrangements, and the results were checked against IGoR. A later analysis scored TCR-TCR, TCR-HLA and TCR-CMV co-occurrence with hypergeometric tests, applying a repertoire-size bias correction to TCR pairs. To estimate false discovery rates, a later analysis permuted the HLA or CMV assignments 20 times. A later analysis grouped co-occurring TCRs with DBSCAN, adding TCRdist sequence similarity when clustering within HLA-allele-positive subsets. For co-occurrence clustering, repertoires with fewer than 30,000 or more than 120,000 public chains were excluded, along with five repertoires with anomalous nucleotide sharing. TCRdb retrieved this table from immuneACCESS and kept in-frame rearrangements only. Not all clones are present; in checked studies, unresolved V genes account for under half, and no reason is known for the remainder. V and J calls and clone size are as listed in that table; D and trimming were resolved from the DNA. The sample table shows hundreds of thousands of clones, and approximately 70% are seen once. The ten largest account for about 2.2% of the sample.

Germline trimming amounts to 10 bases on V and 5 bases on J, with 3 as the count of junction bases outside the gene matches. The germline V gene (reference sequence) provides CDR1 MNHNY and CDR2 SVGAGI. From the cysteine through the phenylalanine, the CDR3 covers 12 amino acids. The read is trimmed to its CDR3 DNA, 36 bases read in frame from base 1. In total, 600 or so healthy bone marrow donors made up the cohort. All cohort members were sampled while nominally healthy, although unrecorded immune exposures were likely present. The donor tested CMV seronegative, placing the donor among the 350 to 400 seronegative members of the cohort. A peripheral blood sample was collected from each donor, and TCR beta sequencing was performed on peripheral blood mononuclear cells. The Qiagen DNeasy Blood Extraction Kit was used to extract genomic DNA from the blood cell samples.

Sequencing used PBMCs. The chain joins TRBV6-6 to TRBJ1-4, and TRBD1 aligns with 8 junction nucleotides. The sequence derives from a female donor in good health and CMV-seronegative. The DNA is as follows: TGTGCCACGACAGGGGAAAATGAAAAACTGTTTTTT. This is translated as CATTGENEKLFF.